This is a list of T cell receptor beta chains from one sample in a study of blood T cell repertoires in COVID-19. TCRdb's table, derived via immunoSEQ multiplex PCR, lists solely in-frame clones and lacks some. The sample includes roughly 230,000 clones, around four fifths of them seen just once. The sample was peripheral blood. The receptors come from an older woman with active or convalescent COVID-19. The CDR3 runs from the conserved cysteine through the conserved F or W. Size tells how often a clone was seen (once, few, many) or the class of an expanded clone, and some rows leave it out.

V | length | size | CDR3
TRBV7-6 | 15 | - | CASSDDLGSYNEQFF
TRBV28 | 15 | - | CASSLGGTGYYGYTF
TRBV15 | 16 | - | CATSRYRQYSYNEQFF
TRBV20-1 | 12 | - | CSASQGGNEQFF
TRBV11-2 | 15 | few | CASSPGTEYTGELFF
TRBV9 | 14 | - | CASSTRTSGETQYF
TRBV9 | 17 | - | CASSVSGLAGGQDTQYF
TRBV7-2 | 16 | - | CASSPTLARTTGELFF
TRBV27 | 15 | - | CASSVLAGGPGEQFF
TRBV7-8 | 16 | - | CASSLVLAGGYNEQFF
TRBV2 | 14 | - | CASSLTGIYNEQFF
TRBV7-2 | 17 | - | CASSLGPLAGGQETQYF
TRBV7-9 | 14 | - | CASGWREGTDTQYF
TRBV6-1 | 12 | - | CASSDFDQPQHF
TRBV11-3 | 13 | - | CASSLHGTHGYTF
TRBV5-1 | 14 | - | CASSPGTSGNEQFF
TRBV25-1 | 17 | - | CASSEYFRTSGPKWQFF
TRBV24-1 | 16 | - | CATSDPGQADTGELFF
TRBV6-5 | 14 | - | CASSYPTGGEKLFF
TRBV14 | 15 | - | CASSQGTGNTGELFF
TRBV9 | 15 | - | CASSQTSGRVGEQFF
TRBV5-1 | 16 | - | CASSLTPGLPQETQYF
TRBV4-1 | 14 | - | CASNTGQGYNEQFF
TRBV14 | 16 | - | CASSQQLAGVTNEQFF
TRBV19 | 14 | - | CASGRTGATDTQYF
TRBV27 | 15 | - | CASSLSGVAYNEQFF
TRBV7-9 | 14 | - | CASSKLQENQPQHF
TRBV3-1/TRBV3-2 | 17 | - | CASSHKPPGQGLETQYF
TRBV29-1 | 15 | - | CSVEGGQGTNEKLFF
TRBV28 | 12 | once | CASSLDGIEQFF
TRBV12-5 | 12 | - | CASGTRAYEQYF
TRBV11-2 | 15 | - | CASSLGRGINYGYTF
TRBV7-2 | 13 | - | CASRKRDSYEQYF
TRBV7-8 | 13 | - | CATCRTSKETQYF
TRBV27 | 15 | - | CASSLSAGSPYEQYF
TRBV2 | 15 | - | CASSSGTRRSGELFF
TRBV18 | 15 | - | CATSQDRGDNSPLHF
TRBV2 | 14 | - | CASSRGLGLGEQYF
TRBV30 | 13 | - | CAWREGPSYEQYF
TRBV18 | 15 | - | CASSRRGAPEEKLFF
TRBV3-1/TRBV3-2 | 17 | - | CASSQDRHRGDGSPLHF
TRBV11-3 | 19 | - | CASSSRRGLTSGLRGEQYF
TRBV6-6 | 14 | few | CASSSGQGYSGYTF
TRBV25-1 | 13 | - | CASREGSQETQYF
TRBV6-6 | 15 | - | CASSQRGGQNTEAFF